Below, 14 T cell receptor beta chains from the same sample are listed, as sequenced in a study of monozygotic twins with cystic fibrosis (dated by TCRdb to 2020 to 2022). Libraries were constructed by the immunoSEQ multiplex PCR assay. The table comes from immuneACCESS by way of TCRdb, which keeps in-frame sequences with V and J called. Part of the clones is missing from these tables; in studies checked, under half for an unresolved V gene and the rest for unknown reasons. The sample table records more than 15,000 clones; about 90% of these occur just once. The ten most abundant clones make up 1.5% to 2% of the sample. The sequenced sample was blood. These receptors came from a girl aged 2 to 10 with cystic fibrosis.

The chain joins TRBV5-6 to TRBJ2-7; TRBD2 matches 7 bases. The CDR3 loop spans 14 amino acids. Losses at the gene ends were 7 bases for V and 0 bases for J; bases not matched to a gene: 7. Germline-derived CDR1 and CDR2 are SGHDT and YYEEEE. The CDR3 region has the DNA TGTGCCAGCTTGCCGGGGGGAAGCTCCTACGAGCAGTACTTC. It translates to CASLPGGSSYEQYF. Full variable domain (outside the CDR3, taken from reference TRBV5-6 and TRBJ2-7): DAGVTQSPTHLIKTRGQQVTLRCSPKSGHDTVSWYQQALGQGPQFIFQYYEEEERQRGNFPDRFSGHQFPNYSSELNVNALLLGDSALYLCASLPGGSSYEQYFGPGTRLTVT.

The rearrangement links TRBV27 to TRBJ2-1; TRBD1 aligns across 12 bases. The CDR3 length is 15 residues. From germline, CDR1 is MNHEY and CDR2 SMNVEV (reference sequence). The ends lost 5 bases at V and 9 bases at J; junction bases unmatched: 8. The CDR3 protein is CASSTGQGARVEQFF. DNA of the CDR3: TGTGCCAGCAGTACGGGACAGGGGGCGAGGGTTGAGCAGTTCTTC.

The rearrangement links TRBV10-3 to TRBJ1-3; 9 nucleotides match TRBD1. V was pared by 5 bases and J by 5 bases, with 10 bases of the junction left unmatched. Germline CDR1 is ENHRY and CDR2 is SYGVKD. The CDR3 length is 16 residues. The CDR3 protein is CAISSRDRDQRNTIYF. The CDR3 DNA reads as TGTGCCATCAGTTCCCGGGACAGGGATCAGAGAAACACCATATATTTT.

The rearrangement uses TRBV5-6 and TRBJ2-3; D might be TRBD1 or TRBD2, each matching 5 bases. The V gene's germline CDR1 is SGHDT and CDR2 YYEEEE. V lost 0 bases and J lost 12, with 20 bases in between. The CDR3 runs 15 residues. CDR3 residues: CASSLAPGRAKGQYF. The CDR3 nucleotides are TGTGCCAGCAGCTTGGCCCCGGGACGCGCCAAGGGACAGTATTTT.

CDR3 nucleotide sequence: TGCGCCAGCACCGGGACAGGGAGGACTGAAGCTTTCTTT. Translation gives CASTGTGRTEAFF. The chain has TRBV4-1 and TRBJ1-1; TRBD1 matches at 9 bases. This CDR3 spans 13 amino acids. J gave up 5 bases and V 7 bases, and 5 bases lay outside the gene matches. In germline, CDR1 is MGHRA, CDR2 YSYEKL.

The rearrangement uses TRBV6-6 and TRBJ1-6; TRBD1 matches 7 bases. The germline V gene encodes CDR1 MNHNY and CDR2 SVGAGI (reference sequence). CDR3 length: 15 residues. V was pared by 2 bases and J by 7 bases, with 5 bases of the junction left unmatched. The CDR3 is CASSYGTELNSPLHF. CDR3 DNA: TGTGCCAGCAGTTACGGGACAGAACTAAATTCACCCCTCCACTTT.

The chain combines TRBV5-4 with TRBJ1-1; D gene ambiguous. The V and J ends lost 0 bases and 9 bases respectively, with 21 bases between them. Germline lookup yields CDR1 SGHNT and CDR2 YYREEE (reference sequence). The CDR3 has 16 residues. The CDR3 nucleotides are TGTGCCAGCAGCTTGGTTTCACTTGGTCATGATTTTAAAGCTTTCTTT. Translated, it gives CASSLVSLGHDFKAFF.

The CDR3 DNA sequence: TGTGCCAGCAAAGGGGCACCCTCTAGCACAGATACGCAGTATTTT. Encoded protein: CASKGAPSSTDTQYF. The V gene is TRBV21-1, the J gene TRBJ2-3; the listed D gene, TRBD1, was not tested against the DNA. TRBV21-1 constitutes a pseudogene. The CDR3 spans 15 residues.

J is TRBJ2-7 and V is TRBV20-1; D is unclear. V dropped 2 bases and J dropped 6 bases, with 8 bases sitting between them. CDR1 is DFQATT and CDR2 is SNEGSKA in the germline V gene (reference sequence). This CDR3 region has 11 residues. CDR3 sequence (DNA): TGCAGTGCTAGATTGGGCATCGAGCAGTACTTC. The encoded protein is CSARLGIEQYF.

The CDR3 reads CASREGTNTDTQYF. The CDR3 DNA sequence: TGTGCCAGCAGGGAGGGCACCAACACAGATACGCAGTATTTT. This rearrangement joins TRBV6-1 to TRBJ2-3, with D perhaps TRBD2 (6 bases). V was pared by 6 bases and J by 2 bases, with 12 bases between. Germline V gives CDR1 MNHNS, CDR2 SASEGT. The CDR3 is 14 amino acids.

V usage is TRBV6-1 and J usage is TRBJ1-5, with TRBD1 as a possible D gene (5 bases). V dropped 7 bases and J dropped 0 bases, with 10 bases sitting between them. CDR1 and CDR2 from the germline V gene are MNHNS and SASEGT. The CDR3 contains 14 residues. The DNA for the CDR3 is TGTGCCAGCATCCTGGGGGGTAGCAATCAGCCCCAGCATTTT. Protein: CASILGGSNQPQHF.

The V and J genes are TRBV7-2 and TRBJ1-2; possible D gene TRBD1, 5 bases. The CDR3 is 17 amino acids. The V end lost 5 bases, the J end lost 6 bases, and 25 bases lay between the germline ends. The V gene's germline CDR1 is SGHTA and CDR2 FQGNSA. The CDR3 here is CASSPTPGAGGKDGYTF. In nucleotides, the CDR3 is TGTGCCAGCAGCCCAACACCTGGGGCAGGAGGAAAAGATGGCTACACCTTC.

The chain has TRBV4-1 and TRBJ1-2; D call uncertain. This CDR3 has 15 residues. V lost 3 bases and J lost 0, with 11 bases in between. Germline assignment: CDR1 MGHRA and CDR2 YSYEKL. In DNA form, the CDR3 reads TGCGCCAGCAGCCAGGATAGGAGCCCTAACTATGGCTACACCTTC. Translation gives CASSQDRSPNYGYTF.

V usage is TRBV4-3 and J usage is TRBJ2-1; 9 bases match TRBD1. Germline V gene sequence: CDR1 LGHNA, CDR2 YSLEER. The CDR3 is 16 amino acids. The V gene end was trimmed by 2 bases and the J gene end by 8 bases; junction bases not matched to a gene: 10. The CDR3 is CASSQMLGQGIYEQFF. In DNA, the CDR3 is TGCGCCAGCAGCCAAATGCTGGGACAGGGCATTTATGAGCAGTTCTTC.